This T cell receptor beta chain was recorded in a study of T cell responses to AZD1222 COVID-19 vaccine (dated by TCRdb to the early 2020s). Context from the whole study: A total of about 240 trial participants underwent TCR sequencing, of whom approximately 210 received two doses of AZD1222 and about 26 received two doses of the MenACWY control vaccine. Enrollment into the trials was organized by age into subgroups of 18-55, 56-69 and 70-plus years, and those subgroups contained roughly 140, 27 and 60 TCR-sequenced participants, respectively.

Comments on this clone: Its antigen has not been determined. Qualities for individual bases were not recorded, and no much larger clone is one base off.

What this sample's time point label stands for: about 28 days (+/-7) after the second vaccine dose. AZD1222 recipients with second doses at about 4 weeks or about 12 weeks were pooled, because spike-specific TCR depth and breadth did not differ between schedules. Vaccinee samples came from UK trials COV001 and COV002, including a single-blind randomized controlled phase 2/3 trial of AZD1222 (ChAdOx1 nCoV-19) in healthy adults. For TCRbeta chain sequencing, PBMC samples were collected from trial participants at day 0 and at day 28 after the second dose. What the work shows at the level of the full study, not this receptor alone: After two AZD1222 doses, both the breadth and the depth of spike-specific TCRs were significantly higher than at day 0 and than in MenACWY recipients. Most participants were white British and females outnumbered males, and the authors suggested that clonal diversity may have been underestimated. In the small 56-69-year group, the increase in depth fell short of significance, most likely because of low power. Conclusions about previously exposed vaccinees are limited because only 6 or 7 AZD1222 recipients were SARS-CoV-2 seropositive at baseline. Epitopes outside the regions mutated in the B.1.351 and B.1.1.7 variants were reportedly recognized by nearly half of the unique spike-specific TCRs. Because no day 14 peak-response samples were available, repertoires were characterized only after the peak T cell response. The vaccine-associated CD4 TCRs covered the entire spike protein, and the dominant responses fell in regions 160-218 and 743-854.

The CDR3 regions of human TCRbeta chains were subjected to immunosequencing. For the original study's pipeline: TCRs in the repertoires were compared against a reference library of SARS-CoV-2-specific TCRs that had been generated with the MIRA antigen-specificity platform. Breadth meant the fraction of unique TCRs that were SARS-CoV-2-associated, whereas depth meant the fraction of total T cells that were SARS-CoV-2-associated. Using the MIRA data, each spike-specific TCR was mapped to the spike region that the TCR reacts to and placed in a CD4 or CD8 class. Log10-transformed breadth and depth values were compared by one-way ANOVA with Sidak's multiple comparisons tests. TCRdb holds this immuneACCESS table with in-frame rearrangements only. Some clones are missing; in checked studies, unresolved V genes explain under half, and the rest has no known cause. That table is the source of V, J and clone size, and D and trimming were worked out from the DNA. Present in this sample are approximately 88,000 clones, 90% of which were seen just once. Of the sample, approximately 5% is held by the ten largest clones.

Sequenced material: peripheral blood, taken 28 days after the second AZD1222 dose. This sequence originates from an adult who received the AZD1222 COVID-19 vaccine.

The CDR3 reads as follows: CASSLKAGRTDTQYF. In nucleotides, the sequence is TGTGCCAGCAGCTTAAAGGCAGGACGCACAGATACGCAGTATTTT. This chain is built from TRBV7-3 and TRBJ2-3; the D gene identity is not certain. Trimming removed 1 base from V and 1 base from J, leaving 9 bases between the germline ends. Per the germline V gene, SGHTA is the CDR1 and FQGTGA is the CDR2. The CDR3 goes from the cysteine to the phenylalanine over 15 residues. This entry keeps only the CDR3 DNA: 45 bases, framed from base 1.